These 10 T cell receptor beta chains came from one sample sequenced in a study of shared clonotypes between healthy human individuals (TCRdb year 2020). The library relied on the immunoSEQ multiplex PCR assay. The table was pulled from immuneACCESS by TCRdb, which kept in-frame rearrangements only. Such tables lose some clones; where checked, under half of the loss comes from unresolved V genes, and the rest has no known cause. Across this sample there are approximately 500,000 clones, with around 96% seen only once. Jointly, the top ten make up about 0.064% of the sample. The material sequenced was naive CD4+ T cells sorted from blood. What the cell subset or site label conveys for this sample: CD45RA+ positively selected. The source is a young woman in good health.

This sequence joins TRBV20-1 and TRBJ2-7; D ambiguous. Germline V gives CDR1 DFQATT, CDR2 SNEGSKA (reference sequence). V shed 3 bases and J shed 6 bases, with 9 bases lying between them. CDR3 length: 11 amino acids. CDR3 protein: CSARPLFEQYF. The DNA of the CDR3 is TGCAGTGCTAGGCCTCTATTCGAGCAGTACTTC.

The chain employs TRBV12-5 and TRBJ2-5; unclear D gene. The length of the CDR3 is 12 residues. In germline, CDR1 is LGHNT, CDR2 FRNRAP. Trimming took off 3 bases at V and 5 bases at J, with 7 bases between the two ends. This CDR3 reads CASGFNVETQYF. CDR3 bases: TGTGCTAGTGGTTTCAATGTGGAGACCCAGTACTTC.

This chain links TRBV6-1 with TRBJ2-7, with TRBD2 matching 9 bases. Per the germline V gene, CDR1 is MNHNS and CDR2 is SASEGT. With V trimmed by 7 bases and J by 0 bases, 4 bases remained unmatched. The CDR3 loop spans 14 amino acids. CDR3 in DNA: TGTGCCAGCAATCCTAGCGGGAACTCCTACGAGCAGTACTTC. Amino acid sequence: CASNPSGNSYEQYF.

The chain couples TRBV7-2 to TRBJ2-7, with TRBD2 matching over 9 bases. Germline V gene data show CDR1 as SGHTA and CDR2 as FQGNSA. Germline trimming cut 3 bases from V and 2 bases from J; bases unmatched to any gene: 2. CDR3 length equals 14 residues. CDR3 sequence reads: CASSLTSGTYEQYF. As DNA, the CDR3 is TGTGCCAGCAGCTTGACTAGCGGAACCTACGAGCAGTACTTC.

The V and J genes are TRBV15 and TRBJ2-6, with D unresolved. The CDR3 sequence is 16 residues long. CDR1 and CDR2 (germline): LNHNV, YYDKDF (reference sequence). V lost 1 base to trimming and J lost 0 bases, with 7 bases between them. CDR3 protein: CATSRGSSSGANVLTF. DNA for the CDR3: TGTGCCACCAGCAGAGGTAGTTCCTCTGGGGCCAACGTCCTGACTTTC.

The chain links TRBV7-6 to TRBJ1-3, with 7 bases identical to TRBD1. Germline-derived CDR1 and CDR2 are SGHVS and FNYEAQ. This CDR3 is 16 amino acids long. J was trimmed by 0 bases and V by 5 bases; bases with no gene match: 7. CDR3 nucleotides: TGTGCCAGCAGCCAACGAGACAGGGTCTCTGGAAACACCATATATTTT. This gives the protein CASSQRDRVSGNTIYF.

The genes are TRBV5-1 and TRBJ2-1, with 12 bases matching TRBD2. The CDR3 is 17 residues long. The germline V gene has CDR1 SGHRS and CDR2 YFSETQ. J lost 4 bases, V lost 1 base, and 6 bases had no gene match. CDR3 region: CASSLMSLAGGYNEQFF. The CDR3 DNA sequence: TGCGCCAGCAGCTTGATGTCCCTAGCGGGAGGGTACAATGAGCAGTTCTTC.

The chain couples TRBV6-5 to TRBJ1-5; D gene unclear. Trimming took off 7 bases at V and 0 bases at J, with 7 bases between the two ends. This CDR3 region has 13 residues. CDR1 is MNHEY, CDR2 SVGAGI, per germline. The CDR3, as DNA: TGTGCCAGCACCCCCGGTAGCAATCAGCCCCAGCATTTT. Amino acid sequence: CASTPGSNQPQHF.

The chain employs TRBV18 and TRBJ2-7; 7 bases match TRBD1. Trimming removed 4 bases from V and 2 bases from J; junction bases left unmatched: 8. CDR3 length: 15 amino acids. Germline V gene lookup returns CDR1 KGHSH and CDR2 LQKENI. The chain's CDR3 is CASSRGQEVTYEQYF. Here the CDR3 DNA reads TGTGCCAGCTCACGCGGACAGGAGGTCACCTACGAGCAGTACTTC.

The CDR3 sequence is CASSYRGQGTYEQYF. CDR3 in DNA: TGTGCCAGCAGTTACCGAGGACAGGGCACCTACGAGCAGTACTTC. V gene TRBV6-6 combines with J gene TRBJ2-7; 8 bases match TRBD1. V was pared by 2 bases and J by 2 bases, with 5 bases of the junction left unmatched. Germline assignment: CDR1 MNHNY and CDR2 SVGAGI (reference sequence). The CDR3 is made up of 15 amino acids.